Included here is one TCR beta chain sequence, with context. V lost 6 bases and J lost 0, with 27 bases in between. CDR3 length: 20 residues. Germline-derived CDR1 and CDR2 are LNHDA and SQIVND (reference sequence). The table came from immunoSEQ multiplex PCR; TCRdb's copy has only in-frame clones and leaves some out. The table lists around 730,000 clones, 80% to 90% of them singletons. The sample belongs to a study of shared T cell receptors in the human thymus. The same data also contributed to another study, on human thymus T cells.

The TCR was taken from a girl under three years old with a congenital heart defect. The rearrangement uses TRBV19 and TRBJ1-5, with TRBD1 as a possible D gene (5 bases). Material for sequencing was thymocytes. The CDR3, as DNA: TGTGCCAGTAGCCAACTCCCCGCCGAACCGACGGGGGATAGCAATCAGCCCCAGCATTTT. This translates into CASSQLPAEPTGDSNQPQHF.